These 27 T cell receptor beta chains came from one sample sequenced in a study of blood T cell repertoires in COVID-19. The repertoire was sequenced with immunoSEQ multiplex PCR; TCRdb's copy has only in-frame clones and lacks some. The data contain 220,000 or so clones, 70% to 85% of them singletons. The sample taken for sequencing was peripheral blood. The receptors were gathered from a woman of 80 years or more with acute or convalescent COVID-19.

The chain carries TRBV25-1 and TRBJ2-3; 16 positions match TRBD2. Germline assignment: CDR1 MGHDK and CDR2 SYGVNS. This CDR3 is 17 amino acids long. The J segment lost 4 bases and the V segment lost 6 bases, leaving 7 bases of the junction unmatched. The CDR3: CASRGTSGRAFADTQYF. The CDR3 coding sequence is TGTGCCAGCAGAGGGACTAGCGGGAGGGCCTTCGCAGATACGCAGTATTTT.

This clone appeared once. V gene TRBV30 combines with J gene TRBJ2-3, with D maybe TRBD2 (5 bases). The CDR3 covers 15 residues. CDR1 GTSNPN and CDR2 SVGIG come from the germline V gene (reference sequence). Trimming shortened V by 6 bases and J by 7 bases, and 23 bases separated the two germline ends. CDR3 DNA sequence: TGTGCCTGCCGAGGAGGTGGGAGCACAGTTAATACGCAGTATTTT. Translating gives CACRGGGSTVNTQYF.

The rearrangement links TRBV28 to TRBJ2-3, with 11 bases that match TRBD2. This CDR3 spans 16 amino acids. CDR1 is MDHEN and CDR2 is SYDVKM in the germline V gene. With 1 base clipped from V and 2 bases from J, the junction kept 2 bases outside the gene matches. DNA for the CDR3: TGTGCCAGCAGTTTATTGACTAGCGGGACCACAGATACGCAGTATTTT. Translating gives CASSLLTSGTTDTQYF.

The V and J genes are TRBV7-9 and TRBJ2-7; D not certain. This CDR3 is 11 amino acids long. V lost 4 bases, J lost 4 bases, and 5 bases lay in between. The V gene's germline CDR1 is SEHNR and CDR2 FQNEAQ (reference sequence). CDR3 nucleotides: TGTGCCAGCAGCTCCATTTACGAGCAGTACTTC. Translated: CASSSIYEQYF.

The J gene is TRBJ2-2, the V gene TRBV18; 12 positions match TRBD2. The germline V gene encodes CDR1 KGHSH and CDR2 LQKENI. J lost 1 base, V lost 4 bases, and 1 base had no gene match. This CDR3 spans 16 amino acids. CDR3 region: CASSQGLAGNTGELFF. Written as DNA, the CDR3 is TGTGCCAGCTCACAGGGACTAGCGGGGAACACCGGGGAGCTGTTTTTT.

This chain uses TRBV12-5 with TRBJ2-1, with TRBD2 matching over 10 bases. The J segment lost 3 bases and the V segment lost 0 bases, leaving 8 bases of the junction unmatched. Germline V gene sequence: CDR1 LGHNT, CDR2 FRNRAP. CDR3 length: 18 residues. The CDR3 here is CASGLVYVSGRNYNEQFF. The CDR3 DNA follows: TGTGCTAGTGGTTTGGTTTACGTTAGCGGGAGGAACTACAATGAGCAGTTCTTC.

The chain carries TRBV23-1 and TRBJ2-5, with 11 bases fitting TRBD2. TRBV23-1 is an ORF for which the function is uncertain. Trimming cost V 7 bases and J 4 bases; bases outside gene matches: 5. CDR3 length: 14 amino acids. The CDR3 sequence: CASTKLAGAETQYF. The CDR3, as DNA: TGCGCCAGCACCAAACTAGCGGGGGCAGAGACCCAGTACTTC.

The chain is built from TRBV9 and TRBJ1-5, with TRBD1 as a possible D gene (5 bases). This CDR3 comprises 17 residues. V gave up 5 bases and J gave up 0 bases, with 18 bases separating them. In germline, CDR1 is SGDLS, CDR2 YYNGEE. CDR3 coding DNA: TGTGCCAGCAGGGGTGGGAGGGACCCATATAGCAATCAGCCCCAGCATTTT. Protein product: CASRGGRDPYSNQPQHF.

The CDR3 here is CASSTQGQYQPQHF. CDR3 sequence (DNA): TGTGCCAGCAGCACCCAGGGACAGTATCAGCCCCAGCATTTT. The chain uses TRBV3-1 (or the pseudogene TRBV3-2) and TRBJ1-5, with TRBD1 matching 7 bases. With 5 bases clipped from V and 5 bases from J, the junction kept 6 bases outside the gene matches. This CDR3 is built from 14 residues. Germline CDR1 is LGHDT and CDR2 is YNNKEL (reference sequence).

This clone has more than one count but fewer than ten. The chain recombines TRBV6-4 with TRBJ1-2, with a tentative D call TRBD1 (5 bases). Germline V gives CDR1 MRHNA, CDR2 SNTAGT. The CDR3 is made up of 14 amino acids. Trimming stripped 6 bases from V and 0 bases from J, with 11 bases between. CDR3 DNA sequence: TGTGCCAGCAGCCCCTCGACAGCTAACTATGGCTACACCTTC. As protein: CASSPSTANYGYTF.

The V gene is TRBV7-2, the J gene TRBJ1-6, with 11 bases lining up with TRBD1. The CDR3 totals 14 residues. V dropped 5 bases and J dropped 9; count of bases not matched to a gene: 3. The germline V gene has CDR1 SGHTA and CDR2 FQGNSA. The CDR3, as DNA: TGTGCCAGCAGCCCAGGACAGGGGGCTTCACCCCTCCACTTT. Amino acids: CASSPGQGASPLHF.

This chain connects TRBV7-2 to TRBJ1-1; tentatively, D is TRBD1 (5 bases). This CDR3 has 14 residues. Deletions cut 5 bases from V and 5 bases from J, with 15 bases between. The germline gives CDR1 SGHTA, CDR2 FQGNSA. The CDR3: CASSGRVRTTEAFF. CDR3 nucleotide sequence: TGTGCCAGCAGCGGCAGGGTAAGGACGACTGAAGCTTTCTTT.

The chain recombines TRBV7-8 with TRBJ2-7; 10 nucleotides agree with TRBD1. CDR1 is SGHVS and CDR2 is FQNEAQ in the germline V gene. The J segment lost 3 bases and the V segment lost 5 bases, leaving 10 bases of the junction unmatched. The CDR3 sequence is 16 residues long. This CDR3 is CASSRTSGQGNYEQYF. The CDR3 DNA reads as TGTGCCAGCAGCCGAACCTCGGGACAGGGGAACTACGAGCAGTACTTC. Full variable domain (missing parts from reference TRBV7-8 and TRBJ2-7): GAGVSQSPRYKVAKRGQDVALRCDPISGHVSLFWYQQALGQGPEFLTYFQNEAQLDKSGLPSDRFFAERPEGSVSTLKIQRTQQEDSAVYLCASSRTSGQGNYEQYFGPGTRLTVT.

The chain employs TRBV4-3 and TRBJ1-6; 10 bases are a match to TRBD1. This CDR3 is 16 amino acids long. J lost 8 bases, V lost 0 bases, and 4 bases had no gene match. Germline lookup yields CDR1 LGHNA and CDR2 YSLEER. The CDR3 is CASSQEPGQGDSPLHF. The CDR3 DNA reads TGCGCCAGCAGCCAAGAGCCTGGACAGGGGGATTCACCCCTCCACTTT.

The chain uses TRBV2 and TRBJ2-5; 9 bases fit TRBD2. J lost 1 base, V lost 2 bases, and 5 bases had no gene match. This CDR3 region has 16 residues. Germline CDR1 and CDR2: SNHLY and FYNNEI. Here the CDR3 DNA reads TGTGCCAGCAGTGAACAACTAGCGGGCTTCCAAGAGACCCAGTACTTC. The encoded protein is CASSEQLAGFQETQYF. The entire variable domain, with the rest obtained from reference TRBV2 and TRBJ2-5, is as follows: EPEVTQTPSHQVTQMGQEVILRCVPISNHLYFYWYRQILGQKVEFLVSFYNNEISEKSEIFDDQFSVERPDGSNFTLKIRSTKLEDSAMYFCASSEQLAGFQETQYFGPGTRLLVL.

The CDR3 region is CASSLAGDRGGYTF. In DNA, the CDR3 is TGTGCCAGCAGCTTGGCCGGAGACAGGGGTGGCTACACCTTC. J is TRBJ1-2 and V is TRBV5-4, with 8 positions matching TRBD1. Germline CDR1 SGHNT, CDR2 YYREEE (reference sequence). V gave up 0 bases and J gave up 7 bases; unmatched junction bases: 5. This CDR3 contains 14 residues.

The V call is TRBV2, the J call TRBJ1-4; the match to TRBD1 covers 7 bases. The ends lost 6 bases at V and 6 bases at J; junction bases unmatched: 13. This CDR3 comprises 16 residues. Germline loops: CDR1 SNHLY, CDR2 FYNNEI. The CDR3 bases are TGTGCCAGCAGCTCTACCCTCAGGGGGTGGTATGAAAAACTGTTTTTT. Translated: CASSSTLRGWYEKLFF.

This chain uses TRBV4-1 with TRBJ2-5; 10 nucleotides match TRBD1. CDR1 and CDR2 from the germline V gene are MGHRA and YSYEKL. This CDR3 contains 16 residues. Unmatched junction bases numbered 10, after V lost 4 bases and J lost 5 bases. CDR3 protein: CASSPRPGQGLETQYF. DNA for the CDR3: TGCGCCAGCAGCCCGAGGCCGGGACAGGGGCTGGAGACCCAGTACTTC.

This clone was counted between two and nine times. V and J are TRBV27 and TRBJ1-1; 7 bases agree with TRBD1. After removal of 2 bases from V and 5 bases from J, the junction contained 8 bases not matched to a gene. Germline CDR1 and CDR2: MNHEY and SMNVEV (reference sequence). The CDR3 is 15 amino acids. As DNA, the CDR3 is TGTGCCAGCAGTTTAGATAACAGGGGATATACTGAAGCTTTCTTT. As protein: CASSLDNRGYTEAFF.

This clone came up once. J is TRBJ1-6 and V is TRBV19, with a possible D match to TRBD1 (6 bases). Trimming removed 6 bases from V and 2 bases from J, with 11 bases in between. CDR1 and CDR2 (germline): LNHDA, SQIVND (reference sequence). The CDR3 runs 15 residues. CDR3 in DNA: TGTGCCAGTAGAACAGGGAAGACCTATAATTCACCCCTCCACTTT. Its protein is CASRTGKTYNSPLHF.

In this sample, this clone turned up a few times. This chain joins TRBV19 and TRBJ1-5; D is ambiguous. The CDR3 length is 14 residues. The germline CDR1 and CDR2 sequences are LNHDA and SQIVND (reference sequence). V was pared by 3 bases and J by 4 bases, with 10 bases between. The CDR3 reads CASSIPQFNQPQHF. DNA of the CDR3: TGTGCCAGTAGTATTCCCCAGTTTAATCAGCCCCAGCATTTT.

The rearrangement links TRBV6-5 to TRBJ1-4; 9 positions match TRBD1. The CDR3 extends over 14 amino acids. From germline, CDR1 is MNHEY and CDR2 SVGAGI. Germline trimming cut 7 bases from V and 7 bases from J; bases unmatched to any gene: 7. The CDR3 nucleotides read TGTGCCAGCATTGTGGACAGGGGATTTGAAAAACTGTTTTTT. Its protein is CASIVDRGFEKLFF.

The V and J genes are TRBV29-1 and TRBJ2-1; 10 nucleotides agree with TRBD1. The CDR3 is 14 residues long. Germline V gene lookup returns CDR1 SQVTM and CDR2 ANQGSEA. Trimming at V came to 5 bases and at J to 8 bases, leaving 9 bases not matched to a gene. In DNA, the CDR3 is TGCAGCGTTCCGACAGGGGGCAGGTTCCATGAGCAGTTCTTC. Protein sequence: CSVPTGGRFHEQFF.

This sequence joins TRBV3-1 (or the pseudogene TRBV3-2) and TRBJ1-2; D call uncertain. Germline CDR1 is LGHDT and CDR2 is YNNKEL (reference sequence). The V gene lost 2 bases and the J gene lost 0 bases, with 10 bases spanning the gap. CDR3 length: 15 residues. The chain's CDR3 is CASSQSAGANYGYTF. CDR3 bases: TGTGCCAGCAGCCAAAGTGCGGGAGCTAACTATGGCTACACCTTC.

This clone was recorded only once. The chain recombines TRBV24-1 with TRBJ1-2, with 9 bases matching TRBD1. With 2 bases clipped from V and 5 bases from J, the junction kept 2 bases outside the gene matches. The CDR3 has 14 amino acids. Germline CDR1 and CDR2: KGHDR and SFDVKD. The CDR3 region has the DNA TGTGCCACCAGTGATTCCGGGACAGGGTATGGCTACACCTTC. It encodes CATSDSGTGYGYTF.

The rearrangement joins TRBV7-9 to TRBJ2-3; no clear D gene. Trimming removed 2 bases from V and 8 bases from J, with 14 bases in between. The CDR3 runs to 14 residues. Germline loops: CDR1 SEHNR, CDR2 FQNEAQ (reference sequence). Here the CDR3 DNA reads TGTGCCAGCAGCTTAAGTCAGATTGCTGCTACGCAGTATTTT. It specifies CASSLSQIAATQYF.

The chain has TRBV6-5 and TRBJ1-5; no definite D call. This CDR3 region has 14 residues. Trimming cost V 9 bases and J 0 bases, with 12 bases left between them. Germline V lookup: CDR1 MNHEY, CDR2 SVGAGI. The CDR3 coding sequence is TGTGCCAGTAGTCACGGGGATAGCAATCAGCCCCAGCATTTT. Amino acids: CASSHGDSNQPQHF.